The text below deals with one T cell receptor beta chain. The antigen remains undetermined. This entry comes from a study of T cell repertoires in cytomegalovirus infection. About the study: It was recently identified HLA-C-restricted and well-studied HLA-B-restricted CMV epitopes that the study used. An indication of both CMV infection and matching HLA type came from public TCR beta signatures.

Germline values: CDR1 ENHRY, CDR2 SYGVKD. CDR3 size: 15 residues. Trimming removed 6 bases from V and 4 bases from J, with 18 bases in between. TCRdb itself ran the reads through MiXCR, one entry per CDR3 protein. The table includes approximately 730,000 distinct CDR3 sequences, roughly 29% detected once. Study results and limitations: Clonotype analysis showed dominance of the ex vivo response by HLA-C-restricted CMV-specific TCR beta clonotypes.

V is TRBV10-3 and J is TRBJ1-2; D call uncertain. The input for sequencing was cultured CD8+ T cells from PBMCs, taken from culture after CMV antigen stimulation. The sequence came from a human donor in good health (CMV status not recorded). Some clones in this sample may be carry-over from other donors' samples. The CDR3 sequence is CAIRIGDPPPYGYTF. For the CDR3, the DNA is TGTGCCATCAGAATTGGGGATCCTCCCCCCTATGGCTACACCTTC.